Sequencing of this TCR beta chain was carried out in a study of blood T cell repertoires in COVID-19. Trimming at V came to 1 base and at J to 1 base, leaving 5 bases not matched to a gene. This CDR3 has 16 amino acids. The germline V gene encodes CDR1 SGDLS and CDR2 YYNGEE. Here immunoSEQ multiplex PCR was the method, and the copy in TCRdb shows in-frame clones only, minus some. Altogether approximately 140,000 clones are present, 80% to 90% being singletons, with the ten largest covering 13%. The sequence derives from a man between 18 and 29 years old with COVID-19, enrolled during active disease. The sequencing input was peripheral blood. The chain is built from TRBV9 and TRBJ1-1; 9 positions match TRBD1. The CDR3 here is CASSVRDRVENTEAFF. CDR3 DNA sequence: TGTGCCAGCAGCGTACGGGACAGGGTTGAGAACACTGAAGCTTTCTTT.